These 28 T cell receptor beta chains originate from one sample sequenced in a study of blood T cell repertoires in COVID-19. Assay: immunoSEQ multiplex PCR; the TCRdb copy retains only in-frame clones and omits some. The sample includes around 94,000 clones, 70% to 90% of them seen just once. The sample taken for sequencing was peripheral blood. Source of these receptors: a man aged 45 to 65 with active COVID-19.

This clone came up once. The chain combines TRBV4-1 with TRBJ2-2; weak D call: TRBD2 (5 bases). There are 14 residues in the CDR3. Looked up from germline, CDR1 is MGHRA and CDR2 is YSYEKL. The ends were cut back, 4 bases at V and 4 bases at J, with 10 bases in the middle. CDR3 bases: TGCGCCAGCAGCCGGCGGGCCATCACCGGGGAGCTGTTTTTT. Translated: CASSRRAITGELFF.

This chain joins TRBV21-1 and TRBJ2-4; whether TRBD2, the table's D call, matches the DNA was not checked. TRBV21-1 has pseudogene status. There are 17 residues in the CDR3. The CDR3 loop reads CASSKGRRGMAKNIQYF. DNA of the CDR3: TGTGCCAGCAGCAAAGGGCGACGCGGGATGGCCAAAAACATTCAGTACTTC.

This clone turned up a few times. V and J are TRBV13 and TRBJ1-1, with TRBD1 matching 7 bases. Germline V lookup: CDR1 PRHDT, CDR2 FYEKMQ (reference sequence). V lost 8 bases and J lost 2; bases outside the gene matches: 11. This CDR3 is 15 amino acids long. The CDR3 loop reads CASSTGSFANTEAFF. The CDR3 bases are TGTGCCAGCTCGACAGGGAGCTTTGCAAACACTGAAGCTTTCTTT.

This chain connects TRBV23-1 to TRBJ2-7; D might be TRBD1 (5 bases). TRBV23-1 is filed as an ORF, its function uncertain. The V and J ends lost 4 bases and 0 bases respectively, with 16 bases between them. The CDR3 is 16 amino acids. The CDR3 DNA reads TGCGCCAGCAGTCCCCGGACAAAAAGGAGCTCCTACGAGCAGTACTTC. Its translation: CASSPRTKRSSYEQYF.

The V and J genes are TRBV4-1 and TRBJ2-7, with 8 bases aligning to TRBD2. Germline loops: CDR1 MGHRA, CDR2 YSYEKL. The CDR3 has 17 residues. J gave up 2 bases and V 1 base, and 10 bases lay outside the gene matches. This CDR3 reads CASSQVGLAGSPYEQYF. The CDR3 DNA reads as TGCGCCAGCAGCCAAGTTGGCCTAGCGGGTTCTCCCTACGAGCAGTACTTC.

The V call is TRBV6-4, the J call TRBJ1-3; 7 bases align to TRBD1. Germline V CDR1 and CDR2: MRHNA, SNTAGT. This CDR3 is built from 16 residues. J gave up 0 bases and V 11 bases, and 13 bases lay outside the gene matches. CDR3 DNA sequence: TGTGCCCCAAGGGACAGCACCTCGGGCTCTGGAAACACCATATATTTT. This gives the protein CAPRDSTSGSGNTIYF.

This rearrangement joins TRBV7-8 to TRBJ1-1; 8 bases map to TRBD1. In germline, CDR1 is SGHVS, CDR2 FQNEAQ. The CDR3 runs 12 residues. J was trimmed by 10 bases and V by 1 base; bases with no gene match: 2. This CDR3 reads CASSLEQGGAFF. The CDR3 nucleotides read TGTGCCAGCAGCTTAGAACAGGGGGGAGCTTTCTTT.

The V gene is TRBV12-2, the J gene TRBJ1-1. TRBV12-2 is shown as a pseudogene. The length of the CDR3 is 14 residues. The CDR3 spells CASRLAIYHTEAFF. DNA for the CDR3: TGTGCAAGTCGCTTAGCAATCTACCACACTGAAGCTTTCTTT.

The chain joins TRBV6-1 to TRBJ1-1; tentatively, D is TRBD1 (6 bases). In germline, CDR1 is MNHNS, CDR2 SASEGT. This CDR3 region has 12 residues. V was pared by 3 bases and J by 6 bases, with 8 bases between. CDR3 residues: CASSENRAEAFF. CDR3 in DNA: TGTGCCAGCAGTGAGAACAGGGCTGAAGCTTTCTTT.

The gene calls are TRBV11-3 and TRBJ1-3; D is uncertain. The V gene's germline CDR1 is SGHNT and CDR2 YENEEA. The CDR3 has 14 amino acids. V was clipped by 5 bases and J by 1 base, with 9 bases between them. The DNA for the CDR3 is TGTGCCAGCAGCCAAGGAGGTTCTGGAAACACCATATATTTT. It specifies CASSQGGSGNTIYF.

This rearrangement joins TRBV5-1 to TRBJ2-1, with TRBD1 matching over 8 bases. V lost 0 bases to trimming and J lost 6 bases; unmatched junction nucleotides: 8. The germline gives CDR1 SGHRS, CDR2 YFSETQ. This CDR3 region has 16 residues. For the CDR3, the DNA is TGCGCCAGCAGCTTGGACCGGGACAGGACCTCCAATGAGCAGTTCTTC. The encoded protein is CASSLDRDRTSNEQFF.

The chain is built from TRBV4-1 and TRBJ2-5; 15 positions agree with TRBD2. With V trimmed by 4 bases and J by 7 bases, 10 bases remained unmatched. This CDR3 spans 17 amino acids. Germline assignment: CDR1 MGHRA and CDR2 YSYEKL. CDR3: CASSRIGLAGGLGTQYF. CDR3 in DNA: TGCGCCAGCAGCCGAATCGGACTAGCGGGGGGGCTCGGGACCCAGTACTTC.

A few counts support this clone. The chain uses TRBV21-1 and TRBJ2-5; TRBD2 is the table's D call and was not checked against the DNA. TRBV21-1 is tagged as a pseudogene. The CDR3 consists of 15 residues. CDR3 sequence: CASSRGRGDRETQYF. CDR3 nucleotide sequence: TGTGCCAGCAGCCGGGGGCGGGGGGACAGAGAGACCCAGTACTTC.

This clone showed up just a few times. DNA for the CDR3: TGTGCCAGCAGTTGGACAGGGGGATTGGGTGATCAGCCCCAGCATTTT. It is translated as CASSWTGGLGDQPQHF. The chain is built from TRBV6-6 and TRBJ1-5; 10 positions agree with TRBD1. The J segment lost 5 bases and the V segment lost 4 bases, leaving 8 bases of the junction unmatched. Germline V gene sequence: CDR1 MNHNY, CDR2 SVGAGI (reference sequence). This CDR3 spans 16 amino acids.

The rearrangement links TRBV4-2 to TRBJ1-3, with TRBD1 as a possible D gene (6 bases). Trimming took off 0 bases at V and 0 bases at J, with 12 bases between the two ends. The CDR3 sequence is 17 residues long. CDR1 and CDR2 from the germline V gene are LGHNA and YNFKEQ. The CDR3 DNA reads TGTGCCAGCAGCCAAGACGGTCTAGGGGGCTCTGGAAACACCATATATTTT. Protein product: CASSQDGLGGSGNTIYF.

CDR3 protein: CASSPGLLNYGYTF. CDR3 sequence (DNA): TGTGCCAGCAGTCCTGGACTACTTAACTATGGCTACACCTTC. The chain couples TRBV6-4 to TRBJ1-2; D is unresolved. The germline CDR1 and CDR2 sequences are MRHNA and SNTAGT. Trimming took off 5 bases at V and 1 base at J, with 11 bases between the two ends. CDR3 length equals 14 residues.

The rearrangement joins TRBV29-1 to TRBJ2-4; no reliable D call. Germline lookup yields CDR1 SQVTM and CDR2 ANQGSEA. This CDR3 spans 13 amino acids. Trimming left V 5 bases short and J 0 bases short, with 8 bases between. The CDR3 loop is CSVQALAKNIQYF. DNA of the CDR3: TGCAGCGTTCAGGCACTAGCCAAAAACATTCAGTACTTC.

The V call is TRBV15, the J call TRBJ1-4; D perhaps matches TRBD1 (6 bases). Trimming pared 2 bases from V and 11 bases from J, leaving 15 bases between. Looked up from germline, CDR1 is LNHNV and CDR2 is YYDKDF (reference sequence). The CDR3 has 14 residues. The DNA for the CDR3 is TGTGCCACCAGCAGACGGGAGGGGGTTTTGAAACTGTTTTTT. Protein product: CATSRREGVLKLFF.

The V call is TRBV11-3, the J call TRBJ2-1; 9 bases are a match to TRBD2. This CDR3 contains 14 residues. J lost 7 bases, V lost 7 bases, and 8 bases had no gene match. Looked up from germline, CDR1 is SGHNT and CDR2 is YENEEA. CDR3 sequence (DNA): TGTGCCAGCACGTCCGGGACTAGCTCAAATGAGCAGTTCTTC. Translating it yields CASTSGTSSNEQFF.

The rearrangement links TRBV5-6 to TRBJ2-4, with 8 bases that match TRBD1. The CDR3 has 19 residues. The V gene's germline CDR1 is SGHDT and CDR2 YYEEEE. With 4 bases clipped from V and 1 base from J, the junction kept 16 bases outside the gene matches. CDR3 sequence reads: CASSMGGRQGNYAKNIQYF. DNA of the CDR3: TGTGCCAGCAGCATGGGGGGTAGACAGGGGAATTACGCCAAAAACATTCAGTACTTC.

V is TRBV13 and J is TRBJ1-3, with 9 nucleotides matching TRBD1. There are 17 residues in the CDR3. Germline V gene sequence: CDR1 PRHDT, CDR2 FYEKMQ (reference sequence). V shed 1 base, J shed 4 bases, and the junction held 8 bases outside the gene matches. CDR3 sequence: CASSLEWDRVSGNTIYF. In nucleotides, the CDR3 is TGTGCCAGCAGCTTAGAATGGGACAGGGTTTCAGGAAACACCATATATTTT.

The chain carries TRBV5-1 and TRBJ1-6; weak D call: TRBD1 (5 bases). CDR3 length equals 15 residues. Looked up from germline, CDR1 is SGHRS and CDR2 is YFSETQ. V was trimmed by 5 bases and J by 5 bases, leaving 14 bases between them. CDR3 bases: TGCGCCAGCAGATGGGGGGGAAGCGATAATTCACCCCTCCACTTT. Translated, it gives CASRWGGSDNSPLHF.

The chain couples TRBV5-1 to TRBJ2-1, with 10 bases fitting TRBD2. The CDR3 is made up of 15 amino acids. CDR1 is SGHRS and CDR2 is YFSETQ in the germline V gene. V lost 3 bases to trimming and J lost 5 bases; unmatched junction nucleotides: 5. Here the CDR3 DNA reads TGCGCCAGCAGCTATACTAGCGGGGTTCACAATGAGCAGTTCTTC. Its protein product is CASSYTSGVHNEQFF.

The chain links TRBV3-1 (or the pseudogene TRBV3-2) to TRBJ1-2, with 8 bases fitting TRBD1. The CDR3 runs to 13 residues. Germline V gives CDR1 LGHDT, CDR2 YNNKEL (reference sequence). The J segment lost 6 bases and the V segment lost 6 bases, leaving 6 bases of the junction unmatched. The CDR3 here is CASRQGVKDGYTF. CDR3 bases: TGTGCCAGCAGACAGGGGGTAAAGGATGGCTACACCTTC.

In its sample, this clone was seen a few times. The CDR3 sequence is CASSPTGNQPQHF. CDR3 nucleotides: TGTGCCAGCAGCCCGACAGGGAATCAGCCCCAGCATTTT. The rearrangement uses TRBV6-6 and TRBJ1-5, with 7 positions matching TRBD1. The CDR3 is 13 amino acids. V lost 6 bases, J lost 4 bases, and 3 bases stayed unmatched. Germline V gene sequence: CDR1 MNHNY, CDR2 SVGAGI (reference sequence).

This chain connects TRBV28 to TRBJ1-2; D unresolved. The CDR3 runs to 16 residues. Trimming took 2 bases from V and 4 from J, leaving 17 bases between them. Looked up from germline, CDR1 is MDHEN and CDR2 is SYDVKM. In DNA, the CDR3 is TGTGCCAGCAGTTTAGTCGGGTCGGACTTGGTCTATGGCTACACCTTC. Its translation is CASSLVGSDLVYGYTF.

Notes on this clone: The junction and the germline gene differ at one end; a read error may be behind it. V and J are TRBV12-3 or TRBV12-4 and TRBJ2-7; D might be TRBD1 (5 bases). This CDR3 is 12 amino acids long. The CDR3 region is CASSLVQGVSTF. Written as DNA, the CDR3 is TGTGCCAGCAGTTTGGTTCAGGGTGTTTCAACCTTC.

The chain joins TRBV5-1 to TRBJ1-2; D possibly corresponds to TRBD1 (5 bases). The CDR3 covers 12 residues. With 10 bases removed from V and 4 bases from J, the gap between germline ends came to 14 bases. From germline, CDR1 is SGHRS and CDR2 YFSETQ. Here the CDR3 reads CASQDLGYGYTF. CDR3 in DNA: TGCGCCTCACAGGACCTAGGCTATGGCTACACCTTC.